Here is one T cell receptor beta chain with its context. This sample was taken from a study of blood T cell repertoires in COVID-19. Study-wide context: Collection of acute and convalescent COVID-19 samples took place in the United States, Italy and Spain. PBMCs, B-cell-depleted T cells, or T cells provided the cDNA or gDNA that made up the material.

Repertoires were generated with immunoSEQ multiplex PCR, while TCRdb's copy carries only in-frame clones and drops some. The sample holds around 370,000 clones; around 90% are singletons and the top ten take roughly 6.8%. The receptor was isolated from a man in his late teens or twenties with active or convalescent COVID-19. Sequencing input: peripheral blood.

The CDR3 spells CASSGDRRSSYNEQFF. The CDR3, as DNA: TGTGCCAGCAGCGGGGACAGACGAAGCTCCTACAATGAGCAGTTCTTC. The rearrangement uses TRBV3-1 (or the pseudogene TRBV3-2) and TRBJ2-1; TRBD1 matches at 7 bases. J was trimmed by 0 bases and V by 5 bases; bases with no gene match: 7. The CDR3 covers 16 residues. Germline CDR1 LGHDT, CDR2 YNNKEL (reference sequence).